One and the same sample provided the 31 T cell receptor beta chains below, sequenced in a study of cytomegalovirus exposure and HLA in healthy donors. Repertoires were generated with immunoSEQ multiplex PCR, while TCRdb's copy carries only in-frame clones and drops some. This sample has about 98,000 clones; around 90% occur once, and the top ten carry 3.5% to 5%. The sample was PBMCs. The source is a young woman in good health and CMV-seronegative.

V gene TRBV2 combines with J gene TRBJ2-2; 11 bases are a match to TRBD1. The CDR3 totals 18 residues. CDR1 SNHLY and CDR2 FYNNEI come from the germline V gene. The junction had 12 bases not matched to a gene; V was cut back by 2 bases and J by 7 bases. The CDR3 reads CASSESLSGDRGIGELFF. The CDR3 nucleotides read TGTGCCAGCAGTGAATCCTTATCGGGGGACAGGGGGATCGGGGAGCTGTTTTTT. Full variable domain (missing parts from reference TRBV2 and TRBJ2-2): EPEVTQTPSHQVTQMGQEVILRCVPISNHLYFYWYRQILGQKVEFLVSFYNNEISEKSEIFDDQFSVERPDGSNFTLKIRSTKLEDSAMYFCASSESLSGDRGIGELFFGEGSRLTVL.

The chain links TRBV10-2 to TRBJ2-1, with D maybe TRBD1 (6 bases). CDR1 WSHSY and CDR2 SAAADI come from the germline V gene. V was shortened by 8 bases and J by 2 bases, with 19 bases between the two germline ends. The CDR3 consists of 16 residues. In DNA, the CDR3 is TGCGCCAGCGGGGACACTGTACTTATAACCTACAATGAGCAGTTCTTC. Its protein is CASGDTVLITYNEQFF.

The chain is built from TRBV7-2 and TRBJ2-3, with D tentatively TRBD1 (7 bases). Between the trimmed V and J ends, which lost 3 bases and 0 bases, there was a span of 10 bases. CDR3 size: 15 residues. Germline CDR1 and CDR2: SGHTA and FQGNSA. CDR3: CASSLQGGSTDTQYF. CDR3 sequence (DNA): TGTGCCAGCAGCTTGCAGGGGGGAAGCACAGATACGCAGTATTTT. Variable domain in full (rest from reference TRBV7-2 and TRBJ2-3): GAGVSQSPSNKVTEKGKDVELRCDPISGHTALYWYRQSLGQGLEFLIYFQGNSAPDKSGLPSDRFSAERTGGSVSTLTIQRTQQEDSAVYLCASSLQGGSTDTQYFGPGTRLTVL.

This rearrangement joins TRBV27 to TRBJ1-6; no clear D gene. Germline-derived CDR1 and CDR2 are MNHEY and SMNVEV (reference sequence). The CDR3 spans 17 residues. With 3 bases removed from V and 2 bases from J, the gap between germline ends came to 14 bases. CDR3 nucleotides: TGTGCCAGCAGTTTCTCCACCGGGAGAGCCTATAATTCACCCCTCCACTTT. Translation gives CASSFSTGRAYNSPLHF.

The V gene is TRBV5-4, the J gene TRBJ1-2, with TRBD1 matching over 9 bases. The ends lost 3 bases at V and 5 bases at J; junction bases unmatched: 2. This CDR3 is 13 amino acids long. Per germline, CDR1 SGHNT and CDR2 YYREEE (reference sequence). CDR3 protein: CASSSDRGYGYTF. The DNA of the CDR3 is TGTGCCAGCAGCTCAGACAGGGGGTATGGCTACACCTTC.

This clone was detected once. The CDR3 DNA reads TGTGCCATCAGTGAGGTAAGCCGGGTGACAGGATCTGAAGCTTTCTTT. Protein sequence: CAISEVSRVTGSEAFF. The chain couples TRBV10-3 to TRBJ1-1, with a possible D match to TRBD1 (6 bases). V was cut by 2 bases and J by 6 bases, with 19 bases left in between. Germline lookup yields CDR1 ENHRY and CDR2 SYGVKD. The CDR3 is 16 amino acids.

This clone turned up a few times. The rearrangement joins TRBV28 to TRBJ2-1; 8 bases fit TRBD1. Germline V gene data show CDR1 as MDHEN and CDR2 as SYDVKM. V was pared by 7 bases and J by 1 base, with 3 bases of the junction left unmatched. CDR3 length: 14 residues. The CDR3 sequence is CASIRQGSYNEQFF. The CDR3 bases are TGTGCCAGCATTCGACAGGGGTCCTACAATGAGCAGTTCTTC.

V usage is TRBV9 and J usage is TRBJ2-7, with 8 bases identical to TRBD1. Looked up from germline, CDR1 is SGDLS and CDR2 is YYNGEE. This CDR3 contains 16 residues. The J segment lost 0 bases and the V segment lost 0 bases, leaving 5 bases of the junction unmatched. This CDR3 reads CASSVEVTGASYEQYF. For the CDR3, the DNA is TGTGCCAGCAGCGTAGAAGTGACAGGGGCCTCCTACGAGCAGTACTTC.

The rearrangement uses TRBV6-5 and TRBJ2-7, with no clear D. V shed 1 base and J shed 6 bases, with 13 bases lying between them. The CDR3 extends over 14 amino acids. The V gene's germline CDR1 is MNHEY and CDR2 SVGAGI. In DNA, the CDR3 is TGTGCCAGCAGTTACTATGCGGAAGTTCCCGAGCAGTACTTC. Translation gives CASSYYAEVPEQYF.

The chain joins TRBV9 to TRBJ2-6; 9 positions agree with TRBD1. Germline CDR1 SGDLS, CDR2 YYNGEE. The ends lost 3 bases at V and 0 bases at J; junction bases unmatched: 7. The CDR3 consists of 18 residues. CDR3 in amino acids: CASSDRDRAYSGANVLTF. The CDR3 DNA reads as TGTGCCAGCAGCGACCGGGACAGGGCTTACTCTGGGGCCAACGTCCTGACTTTC.

This chain links TRBV18 with TRBJ1-2; 9 bases agree with TRBD1. CDR1 is KGHSH, CDR2 LQKENI, per germline. CDR3 length equals 15 residues. Trimming removed 4 bases from V and 4 bases from J; junction bases left unmatched: 7. The CDR3 region is CASSRPGQGGYGYTF. The CDR3 bases are TGTGCCAGCTCACGGCCGGGACAGGGCGGCTATGGCTACACCTTC.

This chain links TRBV7-8 with TRBJ1-5; 7 nucleotides match TRBD1. This CDR3 spans 14 amino acids. Germline-derived CDR1 and CDR2 are SGHVS and FQNEAQ. The junction had 6 bases not matched to a gene; V was cut back by 7 bases and J by 3 bases. The CDR3 sequence is CASTPGQYNQPQHF. The CDR3 region has the DNA TGTGCCAGCACGCCGGGACAGTACAATCAGCCCCAGCATTTT.

The V and J genes are TRBV4-3 and TRBJ2-5; D unclear. The CDR3 spans 13 residues. Between the trimmed V and J ends, which lost 4 bases and 2 bases, there was a span of 8 bases. The germline gives CDR1 LGHNA, CDR2 YSLEER. As DNA, the CDR3 is TGCGCCAGCAGCCCCCGACAACAAGAGACCCAGTACTTC. Its translation is CASSPRQQETQYF.

The chain combines TRBV18 with TRBJ2-1, with 9 bases matching TRBD2. This CDR3 has 15 amino acids. Per the germline V gene, CDR1 is KGHSH and CDR2 is LQKENI. Trimming cost V 2 bases and J 6 bases; bases outside gene matches: 5. The CDR3 here is CASSPRAGGPNEQFF. In DNA, the CDR3 is TGTGCCAGCTCACCAAGGGCGGGAGGGCCCAATGAGCAGTTCTTC.

This rearrangement joins TRBV6-1 to TRBJ2-7, with 7 bases identical to TRBD1. The length of the CDR3 is 13 residues. The V gene end was trimmed by 4 bases and the J gene end by 4 bases; junction bases not matched to a gene: 4. Germline CDR1 reads MNHNS; CDR2 reads SASEGT. As DNA, the CDR3 is TGTGCCAGCAGTGCCGGCAGGGGGTACGAGCAGTACTTC. Its translation: CASSAGRGYEQYF.

The J gene is TRBJ2-1, the V gene TRBV5-1, with D possibly matching TRBD2 (5 bases). V shed 5 bases and J shed 3 bases, with 15 bases lying between them. In germline, CDR1 is SGHRS, CDR2 YFSETQ. The CDR3 totals 15 residues. CDR3 region: CASSFGLRSYNEQFF. The DNA of the CDR3 is TGCGCCAGCAGTTTCGGACTCAGGAGCTACAATGAGCAGTTCTTC.

The chain has TRBV7-8 and TRBJ2-5, with 14 nucleotides matching TRBD2. With 6 bases clipped from V and 1 base from J, the junction kept 10 bases outside the gene matches. This CDR3 spans 18 amino acids. From germline, CDR1 is SGHVS and CDR2 FQNEAQ. Written as DNA, the CDR3 is TGTGCCAGCAGACAAAGACTAGCGGGAGGGCCGGGCCAAGAGACCCAGTACTTC. This translates into CASRQRLAGGPGQETQYF.

This clone was seen more than once but under ten times. The rearrangement links TRBV5-1 to TRBJ2-7, with 9 nucleotides matching TRBD1. With V trimmed by 0 bases and J by 6 bases, 1 base remained unmatched. Germline CDR1 and CDR2: SGHRS and YFSETQ. CDR3 length equals 13 residues. CDR3 in DNA: TGCGCCAGCAGCTTGGGGGACAGGGTCGAGCAGTACTTC. It codes for CASSLGDRVEQYF.

This clone was seen repeatedly, ten times or more. The gene calls are TRBV5-7 and TRBJ2-7; a possible D gene is TRBD1 (5 bases). TRBV5-7 is an ORF, with its function uncertain. Deletions cut 0 bases from V and 5 bases from J, with 15 bases between. The CDR3 contains 15 residues. This CDR3 reads CASSLGVKGQNEQYF. The CDR3 coding sequence is TGTGCCAGCAGCTTGGGTGTCAAGGGGCAGAACGAGCAGTACTTC.

V gene TRBV6-5 combines with J gene TRBJ2-7, with 10 bases fitting TRBD2. V shed 6 bases and J 0 bases; nucleotides not matched to a gene: 2. The length of the CDR3 is 14 residues. Germline V CDR1 and CDR2: MNHEY, SVGAGI. This CDR3 is CASRRTSGSYEQYF. The CDR3 bases are TGTGCCAGCAGACGGACTAGCGGCTCCTACGAGCAGTACTTC.

This chain connects TRBV19 to TRBJ1-6, with D unclear. CDR1 is LNHDA and CDR2 is SQIVND in the germline V gene (reference sequence). V was trimmed by 1 base and J by 13 bases, leaving 11 bases between them. The CDR3 contains 13 residues. CDR3 sequence (DNA): TGTGCCAGTAGTATAGGGCGGAGCTCGCCCCTCCACTTT. This encodes CASSIGRSSPLHF.

The chain is built from TRBV7-6 and TRBJ1-1, with 12 positions matching TRBD1. The germline gives CDR1 SGHVS, CDR2 FNYEAQ. The CDR3 length is 19 residues. V shed 3 bases and J 0 bases; nucleotides not matched to a gene: 11. This CDR3 is CASSFRTRDRGQVNTEAFF. The CDR3 coding sequence is TGTGCCAGCAGCTTTCGGACCCGGGACAGGGGGCAGGTGAACACTGAAGCTTTCTTT.

The J gene is TRBJ2-7, the V gene TRBV6-5; 7 positions match TRBD1. Germline V gene sequence: CDR1 MNHEY, CDR2 SVGAGI. CDR3 size: 15 residues. After removal of 4 bases from V and 4 bases from J, the junction contained 10 bases not matched to a gene. The CDR3 nucleotides read TGTGCCAGCAGTTCACCACCGGACAGGCTGTACGAGCAGTACTTC. Its translation is CASSSPPDRLYEQYF.

This chain uses TRBV5-1 with TRBJ2-7; D is perhaps TRBD2 (6 bases). The CDR3 has 14 residues. V shed 2 bases and J shed 5 bases, with 14 bases lying between them. Germline V CDR1 and CDR2: SGHRS, YFSETQ. CDR3 in DNA: TGCGCCAGCAGCTTCCGGGAGTCCCAGGACGAGCAGTACTTC. This encodes CASSFRESQDEQYF.

The rearrangement uses TRBV19 and TRBJ1-2; unclear D gene. The ends were cut back, 5 bases at V and 8 bases at J, with 15 bases in the middle. The CDR3 is 13 residues long. CDR1 is LNHDA, CDR2 SQIVND, per germline (reference sequence). The CDR3 bases are TGTGCCAGTAGTCCTAGCAGATTACTGGGCTACACCTTC. Protein: CASSPSRLLGYTF.

The CDR3, as DNA: TGTGCCAGCAGCTCCCTAAAGCAGGGGAACACTGAAGCTTTCTTT. Amino acid sequence: CASSSLKQGNTEAFF. The V gene is TRBV5-4, the J gene TRBJ1-1; the D gene is possibly TRBD1 (5 bases). Deletions cut 3 bases from V and 1 base from J, with 13 bases between. The germline V gene has CDR1 SGHNT and CDR2 YYREEE (reference sequence). The CDR3 has 15 residues.

This chain joins TRBV28 and TRBJ2-1, with D possibly matching TRBD2 (5 bases). Germline-derived CDR1 and CDR2 are MDHEN and SYDVKM. CDR3 length equals 15 residues. Trimming cost V 7 bases and J 7 bases, with 20 bases left between them. The CDR3 region has the DNA TGTGCCAGCAACGTCTGGCGGGCAGGTCTAAATGAGCAGTTCTTC. Encoded protein: CASNVWRAGLNEQFF. Complete variable domain (other parts from reference TRBV28 and TRBJ2-1): DVKVTQSSRYLVKRTGEKVFLECVQDMDHENMFWYRQDPGLGLRLIYFSYDVKMKEKGDIPEGYSVSREKKERFSLILESASTNQTSMYLCASNVWRAGLNEQFFGPGTRLTVL.

The rearrangement joins TRBV7-2 to TRBJ2-3, with 8 bases that match TRBD2. Germline lookup yields CDR1 SGHTA and CDR2 FQGNSA. The CDR3 consists of 17 residues. Losses at the gene ends were 2 bases for V and 1 base for J; bases not matched to a gene: 8. Here the CDR3 DNA reads TGTGCCAGCAGCTTACGGCGGGAGGCTTTGGGCACAGATACGCAGTATTTT. It specifies CASSLRREALGTDTQYF.

Concerning this clone itself: The identical CDR3 is also encoded by other nucleotide sequences in the sample. The rearrangement links TRBV29-1 to TRBJ2-5; 7 bases fit TRBD1. The CDR3 extends over 12 amino acids. The germline V gene encodes CDR1 SQVTM and CDR2 ANQGSEA. V lost 3 bases, J lost 2 bases, and 0 bases stayed unmatched. CDR3 residues: CSVDRGQETQYF. DNA of the CDR3: TGCAGCGTTGACAGGGGGCAAGAGACCCAGTACTTC.

This clone was recorded once. The V and J genes are TRBV11-2 and TRBJ1-3, with TRBD1 matching over 9 bases. Losses at the gene ends were 6 bases for V and 4 bases for J; bases not matched to a gene: 7. Germline V gene lookup returns CDR1 SGHAT and CDR2 FQNNGV. This CDR3 is built from 15 residues. The CDR3 sequence is CASRRTGDYGNTIYF. The CDR3 DNA is TGTGCCAGCAGAAGGACAGGGGATTACGGAAACACCATATATTTT.

The V gene is TRBV4-3, the J gene TRBJ1-3; a possible D gene is TRBD1 (5 bases). Germline CDR1 and CDR2: LGHNA and YSLEER. There are 19 residues in the CDR3. Trimming shortened V by 1 base and J by 0 bases, and 19 bases separated the two germline ends. The DNA of the CDR3 is TGCGCCAGCAGCCAAGTTTTAGGCCAAGGGGTCAGCTCTGGAAACACCATATATTTT. Its translation is CASSQVLGQGVSSGNTIYF.